Presented here are 19 T cell receptor beta chains from one specimen sequenced in a study of shared clonotypes between healthy human individuals. Assay: immunoSEQ multiplex PCR; the TCRdb copy retains only in-frame clones and omits some. The sample contains more than 550,000 clones, roughly 91% of which appear only once. The sample comprised memory CD8+ T cells from PBMCs. Noted subset: CD45RO+ cells pooled with CCR7-negative TemRA cells. These receptors all stem from a man in his late teens or twenties in good health. Some clones in this sample may be carry-over from other donors' samples.

In its sample, this clone was seen once. The V and J genes are TRBV28 and TRBJ2-2; the D gene is possibly TRBD2 (6 bases). There are 14 residues in the CDR3. The germline CDR1 and CDR2 sequences are MDHEN and SYDVKM. V shed 8 bases and J shed 5 bases, with 15 bases lying between them. As DNA, the CDR3 is TGTGCCAGCGACCCGGGAGTCCGAACCGGGGAGCTGTTTTTT. Translated, it gives CASDPGVRTGELFF.

V gene TRBV5-8 combines with J gene TRBJ2-1; the match to TRBD1 covers 7 bases. This CDR3 has 16 residues. Trimming cost V 2 bases and J 7 bases; bases outside gene matches: 12. Germline assignment: CDR1 SGHTS and CDR2 YDEGEE. Here the CDR3 DNA reads TGTGCCAGCAGCTTTCGCCCCCCGGCCAGGGGGAATGAGCAGTTCTTC. Translating gives CASSFRPPARGNEQFF.

The V gene is TRBV28, the J gene TRBJ2-2; tentatively, D is TRBD1 or TRBD2 (5 bases each). V lost 1 base to trimming and J lost 7 bases, with 13 bases between them. This CDR3 contains 15 residues. Germline V CDR1 and CDR2: MDHEN, SYDVKM. CDR3 region: CASSLYGTTFGELFF. DNA for the CDR3: TGTGCCAGCAGTTTATACGGGACCACTTTCGGGGAGCTGTTTTTT.

The chain uses TRBV2 and TRBJ2-7; D gene unclear. Trimming removed 3 bases from V and 3 bases from J, with 12 bases in between. Germline assignment: CDR1 SNHLY and CDR2 FYNNEI. The CDR3 has 14 residues. This chain's CDR3 is CASSDEVEFYEQYF. Here the CDR3 DNA reads TGTGCCAGCAGTGATGAAGTTGAATTCTACGAGCAGTACTTC.

V is TRBV9 and J is TRBJ2-4; 7 bases agree with TRBD1. CDR1 is SGDLS and CDR2 is YYNGEE in the germline V gene. Losses at the gene ends were 3 bases for V and 9 bases for J; bases not matched to a gene: 6. This CDR3 comprises 13 residues. The CDR3 DNA follows: TGTGCCAGCAGCGCAGACAGGGTGGCCATTCAGTACTTC. Protein product: CASSADRVAIQYF.

The rearrangement links TRBV2 to TRBJ2-6; 7 positions match TRBD1. The V gene's germline CDR1 is SNHLY and CDR2 FYNNEI. The ends lost 8 bases at V and 4 bases at J; junction bases unmatched: 8. The length of the CDR3 is 15 residues. The CDR3 sequence: CASHPTGDGANVLTF. The CDR3 DNA follows: TGTGCCAGCCATCCCACAGGGGACGGGGCCAACGTCCTGACTTTC. Drawing the rest from reference TRBV2 and TRBJ2-6, the complete variable domain is EPEVTQTPSHQVTQMGQEVILRCVPISNHLYFYWYRQILGQKVEFLVSFYNNEISEKSEIFDDQFSVERPDGSNFTLKIRSTKLEDSAMYFCASHPTGDGANVLTFGAGSRLTVL.

This clone was observed once. J is TRBJ2-1 and V is TRBV27; D perhaps matches TRBD2 (6 bases). The CDR3 length is 16 residues. Germline values: CDR1 MNHEY, CDR2 SMNVEV (reference sequence). Trimming took off 6 bases at V and 2 bases at J, with 17 bases between the two ends. The CDR3 coding sequence is TGTGCCAGCAGAATAGGAAGGACGGGAGCCTACAATGAGCAGTTCTTC. Amino acid sequence: CASRIGRTGAYNEQFF.

The V gene is TRBV7-8, the J gene TRBJ2-5; TRBD2 aligns across 14 bases. From germline, CDR1 is SGHVS and CDR2 FQNEAQ. CDR3 length equals 16 residues. V was pared by 5 bases and J by 4 bases, with 6 bases of the junction left unmatched. In nucleotides, the CDR3 is TGTGCCAGCAGCGTAGGACTAGCGGGAGGTCTAGAGACCCAGTACTTC. It specifies CASSVGLAGGLETQYF.

Comment on this clone: The sample has other DNA sequences that encode this CDR3 too. The J gene is TRBJ2-7, the V gene TRBV7-9; D not certain. The germline V gene has CDR1 SEHNR and CDR2 FQNEAQ (reference sequence). Trimming stripped 5 bases from V and 4 bases from J, with 6 bases between. The CDR3 extends over 11 amino acids. The CDR3 spells CASSHSYEQYF. DNA of the CDR3: TGTGCCAGCAGCCACTCGTACGAGCAGTACTTC.

The J gene is TRBJ2-3, the V gene TRBV6-5; D gene ambiguous. Trimming took 0 bases from V and 10 from J, leaving 11 bases between them. Germline values: CDR1 MNHEY, CDR2 SVGAGI. This CDR3 region has 13 residues. Here the CDR3 reads CASSYSWGTAQYF. In DNA, the CDR3 is TGTGCCAGCAGTTACTCGTGGGGTACTGCGCAGTATTTT.

The chain combines TRBV9 with TRBJ2-3; D might be TRBD1 (5 bases). Germline V gene sequence: CDR1 SGDLS, CDR2 YYNGEE. CDR3 length: 14 amino acids. V lost 1 base to trimming and J lost 2 bases, with 8 bases between them. The CDR3 DNA follows: TGTGCCAGCAGCGTAAAGGACAACACAGATACGCAGTATTTT. Translating it yields CASSVKDNTDTQYF.

The genes are TRBV29-1 and TRBJ2-5; D may be TRBD2 (5 bases). The DNA end lines up better with TRBJ2-7; the J call may be wrong. The germline V gene encodes CDR1 SQVTM and CDR2 ANQGSEA. This CDR3 has 12 amino acids. The CDR3 nucleotides read TGCAGCGCTGGGGAGAAGACCTACGAGCAGTACTTC. Amino acids: CSAGEKTYEQYF.

The rearrangement joins TRBV7-9 to TRBJ1-4; 10 nucleotides align to TRBD1. The germline V gene has CDR1 SEHNR and CDR2 FQNEAQ (reference sequence). The CDR3 extends over 16 amino acids. V dropped 5 bases and J dropped 4; count of bases not matched to a gene: 7. The CDR3 nucleotides are TGTGCCAGCAGCCGAGGGACAGGGGCCATTAATGAAAAACTGTTTTTT. Translated, it gives CASSRGTGAINEKLFF.

This clone was seen once. The V gene is TRBV7-9, the J gene TRBJ1-2; the D is unclear. The CDR3 sequence is 13 residues long. V gave up 3 bases and J gave up 6 bases, with 11 bases separating them. Germline-derived CDR1 and CDR2 are SEHNR and FQNEAQ (reference sequence). The CDR3 loop is CASSLGKMDGYTF. The CDR3 region has the DNA TGTGCCAGCAGCTTGGGCAAAATGGATGGCTACACCTTC.

Written as DNA, the CDR3 is TGTGCCAGCAGTTGGGGACAGCTCTACGAGCAGTACTTC. As protein: CASSWGQLYEQYF. The rearrangement links TRBV6-5 to TRBJ2-7; 7 bases map to TRBD1. With 4 bases clipped from V and 3 bases from J, the junction kept 3 bases outside the gene matches. The CDR3 contains 13 residues. Germline values: CDR1 MNHEY, CDR2 SVGAGI.

The chain combines TRBV9 with TRBJ2-7; D is unresolved. Trimming removed 4 bases from V and 3 bases from J, with 17 bases in between. The CDR3 sequence is 15 residues long. The germline CDR1 and CDR2 sequences are SGDLS and YYNGEE. The CDR3 DNA reads as TGTGCCAGCAGCATCATGCCCGGCACAGTCTACGAGCAGTACTTC. It is translated as CASSIMPGTVYEQYF.

This rearrangement joins TRBV15 to TRBJ1-3; D possibly corresponds to TRBD1 (5 bases). The CDR3 totals 17 residues. V dropped 1 base and J dropped 0 bases, with 13 bases sitting between them. Germline V CDR1 and CDR2: LNHNV, YYDKDF (reference sequence). DNA for the CDR3: TGTGCCACCAGCAGAGTAAGGGGAGCCCTCTCTGGAAACACCATATATTTT. Translated, it gives CATSRVRGALSGNTIYF.

Many counts were recorded for this clone. The chain combines TRBV28 with TRBJ2-7; 10 nucleotides align to TRBD2. The germline CDR1 and CDR2 sequences are MDHEN and SYDVKM. The CDR3 covers 17 residues. Losses at the gene ends were 6 bases for V and 4 bases for J; bases not matched to a gene: 15. The CDR3 DNA is TGTGCCAGCAGCCTAGGACCCGTAACTAGCGGGACATACGAGCAGTACTTC. Translated, it gives CASSLGPVTSGTYEQYF.

J is TRBJ1-5 and V is TRBV15, with D maybe TRBD1 (5 bases). This CDR3 contains 14 residues. Germline CDR1 and CDR2: LNHNV and YYDKDF (reference sequence). Trimming took off 5 bases at V and 3 bases at J, with 11 bases between the two ends. CDR3 nucleotides: TGTGCCACCAGCCTCCGGGGCATCAATCAGCCCCAGCATTTT. This translates into CATSLRGINQPQHF.